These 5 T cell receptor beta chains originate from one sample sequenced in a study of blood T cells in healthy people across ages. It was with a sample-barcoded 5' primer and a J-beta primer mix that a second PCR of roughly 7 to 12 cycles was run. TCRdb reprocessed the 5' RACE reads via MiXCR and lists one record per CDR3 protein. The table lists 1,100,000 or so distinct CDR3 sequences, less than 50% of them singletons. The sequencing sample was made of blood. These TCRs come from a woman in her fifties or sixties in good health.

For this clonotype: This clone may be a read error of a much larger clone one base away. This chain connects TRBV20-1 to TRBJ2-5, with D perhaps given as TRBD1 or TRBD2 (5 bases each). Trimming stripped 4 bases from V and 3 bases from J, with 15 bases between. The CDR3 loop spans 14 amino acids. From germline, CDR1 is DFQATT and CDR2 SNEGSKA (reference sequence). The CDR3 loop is CSATPGAPKETQYF. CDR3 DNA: TGCAGTGCTACTCCCGGGGCGCCGAAAGAGACCCAGTACTTC.

The chain's CDR3 is CASSSLGGMNTYNEQFF. The CDR3 region has the DNA TGTGCCAGCAGCTCCCTTGGCGGGATGAATACCTACAATGAGCAGTTCTTC. The J gene is TRBJ2-1, the V gene TRBV7-2, with D tentatively TRBD2 (6 bases). With 4 bases removed from V and 2 bases from J, the gap between germline ends came to 18 bases. Germline CDR1 reads SGHTA; CDR2 reads FQGNSA. This CDR3 spans 17 amino acids.

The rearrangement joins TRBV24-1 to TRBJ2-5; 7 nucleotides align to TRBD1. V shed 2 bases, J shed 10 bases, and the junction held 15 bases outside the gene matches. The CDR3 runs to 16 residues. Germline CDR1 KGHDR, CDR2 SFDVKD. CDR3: CATSDSLQGRRRVQYF. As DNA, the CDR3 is TGTGCCACCAGTGATTCACTACAGGGGCGGCGGCGCGTCCAGTACTTC.

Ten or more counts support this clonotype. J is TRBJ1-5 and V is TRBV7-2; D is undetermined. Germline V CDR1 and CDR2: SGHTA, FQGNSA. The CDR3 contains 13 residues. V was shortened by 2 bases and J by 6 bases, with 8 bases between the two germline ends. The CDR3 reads CASSLRAGQPQHF. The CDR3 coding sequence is TGTGCCAGCAGCTTACGTGCAGGTCAGCCCCAGCATTTT.

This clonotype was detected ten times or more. CDR3 coding DNA: TGTGCCATCCGTCAGGGGGACAGCAATCAGCCCCAGCATTTT. This sequence encodes CAIRQGDSNQPQHF. This sequence joins TRBV10-3 and TRBJ1-5; 7 bases map to TRBD1. The V gene end was trimmed by 8 bases and the J gene end by 1 base; junction bases not matched to a gene: 5. The CDR3 is made up of 14 amino acids. Germline CDR1 reads ENHRY; CDR2 reads SYGVKD.